The TCR beta chain under discussion was sequenced for a study of blood T cell repertoires in COVID-19. Study as a whole: The United States, Italy and Spain supplied acute and convalescent COVID-19 samples. Sample material is recorded as cDNA or gDNA derived from T cells, B-cell-depleted T cells, or PBMCs.

Enrollment of patients from Seattle took place during active infection, with longitudinal follow-up. Original handling: Reference gene primer amplification gave nucleated cell count estimates. Libraries were prepared by immunoSEQ multiplex PCR; TCRdb keeps only in-frame clonotypes and omits some of them. Clone size and V and J calls were adopted from that table, with D and trimming inferred from the DNA. The data hold approximately 300,000 clones, with 90% observed a single time. This CDR3 region has 18 residues. The germline CDR1 and CDR2 sequences are MNHNY and SVGAGI (reference sequence). V was clipped by 5 bases and J by 4 bases; unmatched bases: 9.

The source of this sequence is a woman aged 45 to 65 with COVID-19, enrolled during active disease. The source material was peripheral blood. The chain combines TRBV6-6 with TRBJ2-1; 15 nucleotides align to TRBD2. The CDR3 sequence: CASSRTSGRGNLYNEQFF. Here the CDR3 DNA reads TGTGCCAGCAGTCGGACTAGCGGGAGGGGAAATTTGTACAATGAGCAGTTCTTC.